The TCR beta chain described here comes from a study of cytomegalovirus exposure and HLA in healthy donors. Study-level findings and limits: TCR beta chain V- and J-gene trimming was linked, in a later analysis, to a missense variant in DCLRE1C. It was 160 or so TCR beta chains that were listed as cytomegalovirus-associated. Across HLA loci, a later analysis found differing TCR association rates, with DRB1 most and HLA-C fewest.

At sampling all donors were nominally healthy, likely with unrecorded immune exposures. Use of 60 Vbeta and 13 Jbeta primers characterized the PCR. The method was immunoSEQ multiplex PCR; TCRdb's version includes in-frame clones alone and lacks a portion of them. Here the sample spans roughly 190,000 clones, just over 75% being singletons. With 7 bases clipped from V and 1 base from J, the junction kept 7 bases outside the gene matches. This CDR3 comprises 15 residues. CDR1 is MNHNY, CDR2 SVGAGI, per germline (reference sequence). Points on this clone: Its specificity is not known.

The chain combines TRBV6-6 with TRBJ1-1, with TRBD1 matching over 9 bases. This sequence was found in a woman aged 25-40 years in good health and CMV-seropositive. The sequenced material came from PBMCs. CDR3 region: CASKRQGDSNTEAFF. The CDR3 coding sequence is TGTGCCAGCAAGCGACAGGGGGACTCGAACACTGAAGCTTTCTTT.